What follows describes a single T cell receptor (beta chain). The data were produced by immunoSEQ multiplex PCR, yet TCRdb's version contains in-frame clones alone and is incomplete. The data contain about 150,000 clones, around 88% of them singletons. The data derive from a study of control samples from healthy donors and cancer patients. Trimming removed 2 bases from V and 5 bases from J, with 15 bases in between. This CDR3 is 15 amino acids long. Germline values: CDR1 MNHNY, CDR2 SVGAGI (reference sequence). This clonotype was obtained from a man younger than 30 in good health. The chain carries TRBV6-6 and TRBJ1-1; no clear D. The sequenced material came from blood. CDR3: CASSYDDLAGTEAFF. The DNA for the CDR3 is TGTGCCAGCAGTTACGACGACCTCGCGGGTACTGAAGCTTTCTTT.